Following are 19 T cell receptor beta chains from one sample sequenced in a study of T cell responses to AZD1222 COVID-19 vaccine (dated by TCRdb to the early 2020s). According to the study, the label for this sample's time point signals: baseline before first vaccination. Libraries were constructed by the immunoSEQ multiplex PCR assay. TCRdb obtained this table from immuneACCESS and retained in-frame rearrangements with V and J assigned. These tables miss some clones; where compared with another copy, unresolved V genes account for less than half of the shortfall, and the remainder is unexplained. The sample has about 84,000 clones on record, roughly 85% of them singletons. Together, the top ten hold approximately 1.5% of the sample. The specimen comprised peripheral blood, sampled on day 0 of AZD1222 vaccination. These receptors originate from an adult in good health.

This chain links TRBV6-5 with TRBJ1-1; D not resolved. Germline V CDR1 and CDR2: MNHEY, SVGAGI. The CDR3 extends over 14 amino acids. Trimming cost V 0 bases and J 7 bases, with 12 bases left between them. For the CDR3, the DNA is TGTGCCAGCAGTTACTCGAGGGCACCCGTTGAAGCTTTCTTT. It codes for CASSYSRAPVEAFF.

The chain is built from TRBV10-3 and TRBJ1-6, with a weak D call TRBD1 (6 bases). Germline assignment: CDR1 ENHRY and CDR2 SYGVKD. The CDR3 has 15 amino acids. Trimming took 5 bases from V and 5 from J, leaving 13 bases between them. The CDR3 here is CAISLQGGNNSPLHF. CDR3 nucleotide sequence: TGTGCCATCAGTTTACAGGGAGGCAATAATTCACCCCTCCACTTT.

The CDR3: CASSLLAHRDYGYTF. The CDR3 coding sequence is TGTGCCAGCAGCTTATTGGCCCACAGAGACTATGGCTACACCTTC. This chain joins TRBV11-2 and TRBJ1-2; D remains unclear. Per the germline V gene, CDR1 is SGHAT and CDR2 is FQNNGV. V lost 2 bases and J 3 bases, leaving 13 bases between the germline ends. The CDR3 covers 15 residues.

V gene TRBV19 combines with J gene TRBJ1-1; the match to TRBD1 covers 9 bases. The germline V gene has CDR1 LNHDA and CDR2 SQIVND (reference sequence). CDR3 size: 14 residues. V shed 4 bases, J shed 1 base, and the junction held 1 base outside the gene matches. In DNA form, the CDR3 reads TGTGCCAGTAGTAGGGACAGGGAGAACACTGAAGCTTTCTTT. This translates into CASSRDRENTEAFF.

By its share, this clone is medium-sized. The chain has TRBV10-2 and TRBJ2-3; 10 bases agree with TRBD2. Germline V gives CDR1 WSHSY, CDR2 SAAADI. After removal of 0 bases from V and 11 bases from J, the junction contained 5 bases not matched to a gene. The CDR3 is made up of 14 amino acids. CDR3 loop: CASSESLAGVGQYF. The CDR3 bases are TGCGCCAGCAGTGAGTCGCTAGCGGGAGTAGGGCAGTATTTT.

This chain links TRBV30 with TRBJ1-2, with D perhaps TRBD1 (6 bases). The CDR3 extends over 14 amino acids. The ends were cut back, 2 bases at V and 4 bases at J, with 14 bases in the middle. The germline V gene has CDR1 GTSNPN and CDR2 SVGIG (reference sequence). In DNA, the CDR3 is TGTGCCTGGAGTTTTGGAACAGGGCCCTATGGCTACACCTTC. Residues: CAWSFGTGPYGYTF.

This clone is a singleton in its sample. V usage is TRBV20-1 and J usage is TRBJ2-5, with D perhaps matching TRBD2 (6 bases). The CDR3 runs to 15 residues. CDR1 is DFQATT, CDR2 SNEGSKA, per germline (reference sequence). The V end lost 3 bases, the J end lost 3 bases, and 17 bases lay between the germline ends. The CDR3 DNA sequence: TGCAGTGCTAGTAACGTGCTAGCGAAGAAAGAGACCCAGTACTTC. Its translation: CSASNVLAKKETQYF.

The chain carries TRBV12-3 or TRBV12-4 and TRBJ1-5; D may be TRBD1 (5 bases). V was trimmed by 10 bases and J by 4 bases, leaving 11 bases between them. The CDR3 runs to 12 residues. The CDR3, as DNA: TGTGCCACCTCGGGGCAGAATCAGCCCCAGCATTTT. It yields the protein CATSGQNQPQHF.

The chain carries TRBV3-1 (or the pseudogene TRBV3-2) and TRBJ1-1; D is unresolved. The CDR3 has 15 amino acids. The ends were cut back, 2 bases at V and 1 base at J, with 11 bases in the middle. Germline values: CDR1 LGHDT, CDR2 YNNKEL (reference sequence). CDR3: CASSQRASGNTEAFF. CDR3 nucleotide sequence: TGTGCCAGCAGCCAACGCGCCTCGGGGAACACTGAAGCTTTCTTT.

The CDR3 reads CASSAGTGRPGNTIYF. The CDR3 coding sequence is TGTGCCAGCAGCGCAGGGACAGGGAGGCCTGGAAACACCATATATTTT. This chain joins TRBV9 and TRBJ1-3, with TRBD1 matching over 9 bases. With V trimmed by 3 bases and J by 2 bases, 6 bases remained unmatched. CDR1 and CDR2 (germline): SGDLS, YYNGEE. The CDR3 is 16 residues long. Combining the CDR3 with reference TRBV9 and TRBJ1-3 gives the whole variable domain DSGVTQTPKHLITATGQRVTLRCSPRSGDLSVYWYQQSLDQGLQFLIQYYNGEERAKGNILERFSAQQFPDLHSELNLSSLELGDSALYFCASSAGTGRPGNTIYFGEGSWLTVV.

V usage is TRBV18 and J usage is TRBJ1-1; maybe TRBD1 (6 bases). Trimming removed 5 bases at V and 1 base at J, with 14 bases between. CDR3 length: 15 amino acids. CDR1 is KGHSH and CDR2 is LQKENI in the germline V gene. Written as DNA, the CDR3 is TGTGCCAGCTCAGTTAGGACAGCCGCGAACACTGAAGCTTTCTTT. Translating gives CASSVRTAANTEAFF.

This sequence joins TRBV11-2 and TRBJ1-5, with TRBD1 as a possible D gene (6 bases). This CDR3 spans 16 amino acids. Trimming took off 0 bases at V and 3 bases at J, with 12 bases between the two ends. Germline V gene lookup returns CDR1 SGHAT and CDR2 FQNNGV. The CDR3 sequence is CASSLDSYRDNQPQHF. The CDR3 DNA follows: TGTGCCAGCAGCTTAGACTCTTACAGGGACAATCAGCCCCAGCATTTT.

The V and J genes are TRBV7-2 and TRBJ1-5, with 7 bases that match TRBD1. V trimming: 1 base; J trimming: 0 bases; junction bases outside the gene matches: 3. Germline-derived CDR1 and CDR2 are SGHTA and FQGNSA. This CDR3 spans 16 amino acids. CDR3 nucleotides: TGTGCCAGCAGCTTAGTGGGGACAGCTAGCAATCAGCCCCAGCATTTT. Protein product: CASSLVGTASNQPQHF.

This chain links TRBV4-1 with TRBJ1-5; the D is unclear. V lost 0 bases, J lost 0 bases, and 9 bases lay in between. The CDR3 spans 16 residues. Germline V gene data show CDR1 as MGHRA and CDR2 as YSYEKL. In DNA form, the CDR3 reads TGCGCCAGCAGCCAAGACGAGCGTGGTAGCAATCAGCCCCAGCATTTT. Residues: CASSQDERGSNQPQHF.

The CDR3 spells CASSQGGQGPPYEQYF. Here the CDR3 DNA reads TGCGCCAGCAGCCAAGGCGGACAGGGGCCTCCTTACGAGCAGTACTTC. This chain links TRBV4-3 with TRBJ2-7; 9 nucleotides match TRBD1. Germline-derived CDR1 and CDR2 are LGHNA and YSLEER. V shed 1 base and J 4 bases; nucleotides not matched to a gene: 8. This CDR3 spans 16 amino acids.

The chain has TRBV6-5 and TRBJ1-6, with 7 bases identical to TRBD1. The germline V gene has CDR1 MNHEY and CDR2 SVGAGI. V shed 4 bases and J 5 bases; nucleotides not matched to a gene: 2. This CDR3 has 14 amino acids. The CDR3 is CASSFGTDNSPLHF. The CDR3 DNA is TGTGCCAGCAGTTTCGGGACAGATAATTCACCCCTCCACTTT.

This clone was seen only once. The rearrangement uses TRBV2 and TRBJ1-2; D uncertain. CDR1 and CDR2 (germline): SNHLY, FYNNEI. Trimming left V 5 bases short and J 4 bases short, with 11 bases between. The CDR3 is 13 residues long. CDR3 protein: CASSTREIYGYTF. CDR3 nucleotides: TGTGCCAGCAGTACTAGGGAAATCTATGGCTACACCTTC.

The V call is TRBV7-3, the J call TRBJ2-1; TRBD2 aligns across 9 bases. Germline trimming cut 2 bases from V and 6 bases from J; bases unmatched to any gene: 5. The CDR3 is made up of 15 amino acids. The germline V gene has CDR1 SGHTA and CDR2 FQGTGA. CDR3 nucleotides: TGTGCCAGCAGCTTACCAGCGGGAGGTGTCAATGAGCAGTTCTTC. It codes for CASSLPAGGVNEQFF.

This chain connects TRBV27 to TRBJ2-7, with D unresolved. CDR1 is MNHEY and CDR2 is SMNVEV in the germline V gene (reference sequence). V lost 2 bases and J 0 bases, leaving 11 bases between the germline ends. The CDR3 covers 15 residues. The CDR3 sequence: CASSLLYLSSYEQYF. The CDR3 DNA follows: TGTGCCAGCAGTTTACTCTACCTAAGCTCCTACGAGCAGTACTTC.